These T cell receptor beta chains were read from a single sample in a study of cytomegalovirus exposure and HLA in healthy donors. The assay was immunoSEQ multiplex PCR, and TCRdb's table has in-frame clones only and misses some. The sample holds some 70,000 clones, around 72% seen once. The sequenced sample consisted of PBMCs. These receptor sequences come from a male donor in good health and CMV-seropositive. Each CDR3 is given with its conserved first and last residue. The order of the fields is V gene, J gene, clone size, D gene, CDR3 protein, CDR3 DNA. A D gene is named only where the DNA matches it firmly. Clone size is stated in some rows and not others, as once, few, many or a class when expanded.

v_call: TRBV7-9; j_call: TRBJ2-7; clone_size: -; d_call: -; cdr3_aa: CASSSGNEQYF; cdr3_nt: TGTGCCAGCAGCTCAGGTAACGAGCAGTACTTC
v_call: TRBV7-2; j_call: TRBJ2-1; clone_size: -; d_call: -; cdr3_aa: CASTPRRVENEQFF; cdr3_nt: TGTGCCAGCACCCCTAGACGGGTTGAGAATGAGCAGTTCTTC
v_call: TRBV18; j_call: TRBJ1-1; clone_size: -; d_call: -; cdr3_aa: CASSSGTEAFF; cdr3_nt: TGTGCCAGCTCGTCCGGGACAGAAGCTTTCTTT
v_call: TRBV11-2; j_call: TRBJ2-2; clone_size: -; d_call: TRBD1; cdr3_aa: CASSLRQGNTGELFF; cdr3_nt: TGTGCCAGCAGCTTGCGACAGGGGAACACCGGGGAGCTGTTTTTT
v_call: TRBV13; j_call: TRBJ2-7; clone_size: -; d_call: TRBD1; cdr3_aa: CASSLGQEGDEQYF; cdr3_nt: TGTGCCAGCAGCTTGGGACAGGAGGGCGACGAGCAGTACTTC
v_call: TRBV5-5; j_call: TRBJ1-1; clone_size: -; d_call: -; cdr3_aa: CASSMHTGSGEAFF; cdr3_nt: TGTGCCAGCAGCATGCATACAGGGTCGGGTGAAGCTTTCTTT
v_call: TRBV11-3; j_call: TRBJ1-4; clone_size: -; d_call: -; cdr3_aa: CASSFGATNEKLFF; cdr3_nt: TGTGCCAGCAGCTTCGGAGCAACTAATGAAAAACTGTTTTTT
v_call: TRBV18; j_call: TRBJ1-1; clone_size: -; d_call: TRBD1; cdr3_aa: CASSPQGEGTEAFF; cdr3_nt: TGTGCCAGCTCACCCCAGGGGGAAGGGACTGAAGCTTTCTTT
v_call: TRBV11-3; j_call: TRBJ1-1; clone_size: -; d_call: -; cdr3_aa: CASSFPGQVEAFF; cdr3_nt: TGTGCCAGCAGCTTCCCTGGACAAGTTGAAGCTTTCTTT
v_call: TRBV30; j_call: TRBJ1-3; clone_size: few; d_call: -; cdr3_aa: CAWSALRNTIYF; cdr3_nt: TGTGCCTGGAGTGCCCTCCGAAACACCATATATTTT
v_call: TRBV2; j_call: TRBJ2-7; clone_size: -; d_call: -; cdr3_aa: CASSDSPEPSTF; cdr3_nt: TGTGCCAGCAGTGATAGCCCCGAGCCCAGTACCTTC
v_call: TRBV30; j_call: TRBJ2-3; clone_size: few; d_call: TRBD1; cdr3_aa: CAWSQKGANSDTQYF; cdr3_nt: TGTGCCTGGAGTCAAAAGGGGGCAAACTCAGATACGCAGTATTTT
v_call: TRBV5-6; j_call: TRBJ2-3; clone_size: once; d_call: TRBD1; cdr3_aa: CASSLAGTGGDHF; cdr3_nt: TGTGCCAGCAGCTTGGCCGGAACAGGGGGTGACCATTTT
v_call: TRBV28; j_call: TRBJ2-7; clone_size: -; d_call: TRBD1; cdr3_aa: CASVGQPSYEQYF; cdr3_nt: TGTGCCAGCGTGGGACAGCCCTCCTACGAGCAGTACTTC
v_call: TRBV7-9; j_call: TRBJ1-4; clone_size: few; d_call: -; cdr3_aa: CASSLAAGTTNEKLFF; cdr3_nt: TGTGCCAGCAGCTTAGCGGCGGGGACAACTAATGAAAAACTGTTTTTT
v_call: TRBV5-4; j_call: TRBJ1-2; clone_size: -; d_call: -; cdr3_aa: CASSFPGGRIFNYGYTF; cdr3_nt: TGTGCCAGCAGCTTTCCGGGGGGGCGGATCTTCAACTATGGCTACACCTTC
v_call: TRBV11-2; j_call: TRBJ2-2; clone_size: -; d_call: -; cdr3_aa: CASSPLNGRQNTGELFF; cdr3_nt: TGTGCCAGCAGCCCCCTCAATGGGAGACAAAATACCGGGGAGCTGTTTTTT
v_call: TRBV18; j_call: TRBJ2-3; clone_size: few; d_call: -; cdr3_aa: CASSTSTDTQYF; cdr3_nt: TGTGCCAGCTCAACTAGCACAGATACGCAGTATTTT
v_call: TRBV6-1; j_call: TRBJ2-7; clone_size: -; d_call: TRBD2; cdr3_aa: CASKSGGNPYEQYF; cdr3_nt: TGTGCCAGCAAGTCGGGGGGGAACCCCTACGAGCAGTACTTC
v_call: TRBV11-2; j_call: TRBJ2-2; clone_size: -; d_call: -; cdr3_aa: CASSNRLDGELFF; cdr3_nt: TGTGCCAGCAGCAACAGGTTGGACGGGGAGCTGTTTTTT
v_call: TRBV14; j_call: TRBJ1-2; clone_size: -; d_call: -; cdr3_aa: CASSQERTVYGYTF; cdr3_nt: TGTGCCAGCAGCCAAGAAAGGACTGTCTATGGCTACACCTTC
v_call: TRBV6-6; j_call: TRBJ2-7; clone_size: few; d_call: -; cdr3_aa: CASSPHRGGSYEQYF; cdr3_nt: TGTGCCAGCAGTCCACACAGGGGGGGGTCCTACGAGCAGTACTTC
v_call: TRBV10-1; j_call: TRBJ2-1; clone_size: -; d_call: TRBD2; cdr3_aa: CASSGLAGVDSYNEQFF; cdr3_nt: TGCGCCAGCAGTGGACTAGCGGGAGTAGACTCCTACAATGAGCAGTTCTTC
v_call: TRBV10-3; j_call: TRBJ1-2; clone_size: -; d_call: TRBD1; cdr3_aa: CAISGGTGANYGYTF; cdr3_nt: TGTGCCATCAGTGGGGGAACAGGGGCCAACTATGGCTACACCTTC
v_call: TRBV6-5; j_call: TRBJ1-6; clone_size: -; d_call: -; cdr3_aa: CASKNPRGSPLHF; cdr3_nt: TGTGCCAGCAAGAACCCGCGGGGATCACCCCTCCACTTT
v_call: TRBV18; j_call: TRBJ2-3; clone_size: -; d_call: -; cdr3_aa: CASSLATSTDTQYF; cdr3_nt: TGTGCCAGCTCACTAGCAACTAGCACAGATACGCAGTATTTT
v_call: TRBV2; j_call: TRBJ1-1; clone_size: -; d_call: -; cdr3_aa: CASKGVGVMNTEAFF; cdr3_nt: TGTGCCAGCAAGGGGGTCGGGGTGATGAACACTGAAGCTTTCTTT
v_call: TRBV30; j_call: TRBJ2-2; clone_size: -; d_call: TRBD2; cdr3_aa: CAWSVRAGGLGGELFF; cdr3_nt: TGTGCCTGGAGTGTAAGGGCGGGGGGCCTAGGCGGGGAGCTGTTTTTT
v_call: TRBV5-5; j_call: TRBJ2-1; clone_size: -; d_call: -; cdr3_aa: CASSWAPESYNEQFF; cdr3_nt: TGTGCCAGCAGCTGGGCCCCAGAATCCTACAATGAGCAGTTCTTC
v_call: TRBV7-2; j_call: TRBJ2-5; clone_size: -; d_call: TRBD2; cdr3_aa: CASSLDWSGEEGETQYF; cdr3_nt: TGTGCCAGCAGCTTAGATTGGAGCGGGGAAGAAGGAGAGACCCAGTACTTC
v_call: TRBV29-1; j_call: TRBJ2-7; clone_size: -; d_call: -; cdr3_aa: CSVEGRDRSAQYF; cdr3_nt: TGCAGCGTTGAAGGGCGGGACCGGTCAGCGCAGTACTTC
v_call: TRBV2; j_call: TRBJ2-1; clone_size: few; d_call: -; cdr3_aa: CASSEKGLDEQFF; cdr3_nt: TGTGCCAGCAGTGAAAAGGGGTTGGATGAGCAGTTCTTC
v_call: TRBV28; j_call: TRBJ1-1; clone_size: -; d_call: -; cdr3_aa: CASSPGSLGTEAFF; cdr3_nt: TGTGCCAGCAGTCCGGGATCCCTGGGGACTGAAGCTTTCTTT
v_call: TRBV6-5; j_call: TRBJ1-1; clone_size: -; d_call: TRBD1; cdr3_aa: CASSYNLQGAEAFF; cdr3_nt: TGTGCCAGCAGTTACAACCTACAGGGGGCTGAAGCTTTCTTT
v_call: TRBV9; j_call: TRBJ2-1; clone_size: -; d_call: TRBD2; cdr3_aa: CASSGSLAGGANEQFF; cdr3_nt: TGTGCCAGCAGCGGCTCACTAGCGGGGGGGGCAAATGAGCAGTTCTTC
v_call: TRBV10-3; j_call: TRBJ2-5; clone_size: -; d_call: TRBD1; cdr3_aa: CAASGTALRKYF; cdr3_nt: TGTGCCGCTTCCGGGACAGCCCTACGAAAGTACTTC
v_call: TRBV29-1; j_call: TRBJ1-2; clone_size: once; d_call: TRBD1; cdr3_aa: CSVYDTGGPYGYTF; cdr3_nt: TGCAGCGTTTACGACACAGGGGGGCCTTATGGCTACACCTTC
v_call: TRBV12-5; j_call: TRBJ1-1; clone_size: -; d_call: -; cdr3_aa: CASGTTLNTEAFF; cdr3_nt: TGTGCTAGTGGCACGACTCTGAACACTGAAGCTTTCTTT
v_call: TRBV7-6; j_call: TRBJ2-4; clone_size: few; d_call: -; cdr3_aa: CASSLGLGENIQYF; cdr3_nt: TGTGCCAGCAGCTTAGGGCTAGGGGAAAACATTCAGTACTTC
v_call: TRBV5-4; j_call: TRBJ2-7; clone_size: -; d_call: -; cdr3_aa: CASSLERGEQYF; cdr3_nt: TGTGCCAGCAGCTTGGAGCGAGGCGAGCAGTACTTC
v_call: TRBV5-1; j_call: TRBJ1-2; clone_size: -; d_call: -; cdr3_aa: CASSLGQGALLSYGYTF; cdr3_nt: TGCGCCAGCAGCTTGGGTCAGGGCGCTCTATTAAGCTATGGCTACACCTTC
v_call: TRBV9; j_call: TRBJ2-7; clone_size: -; d_call: -; cdr3_aa: CASSVGGGQASEQYF; cdr3_nt: TGTGCCAGCAGCGTAGGGGGGGGACAGGCCTCCGAGCAGTACTTC
v_call: TRBV19; j_call: TRBJ1-4; clone_size: -; d_call: -; cdr3_aa: CATMTPGLEKLFF; cdr3_nt: TGTGCCACCATGACTCCAGGGCTTGAAAAACTGTTTTTT
v_call: TRBV19; j_call: TRBJ2-7; clone_size: -; d_call: -; cdr3_aa: CASSPTEKSSYEQYF; cdr3_nt: TGTGCCAGTAGTCCAACAGAGAAGAGCTCCTACGAGCAGTACTTC
v_call: TRBV6-5; j_call: TRBJ1-1; clone_size: -; d_call: -; cdr3_aa: CASSSTLRGEAFF; cdr3_nt: TGTGCCAGCAGTTCCACGCTCCGCGGCGAAGCTTTCTTT
v_call: TRBV7-9; j_call: TRBJ1-4; clone_size: once; d_call: -; cdr3_aa: CSSSLAAGTTNEKLFF; cdr3_nt: TGTTCCAGCAGCTTAGCGGCGGGGACAACTAATGAAAAACTGTTTTTT
v_call: TRBV25-1; j_call: TRBJ1-2; clone_size: -; d_call: -; cdr3_aa: CASSTGQSYGYTF; cdr3_nt: TGTGCCAGCAGTACAGGGCAGTCCTATGGCTACACCTTC
v_call: TRBV18; j_call: TRBJ2-3; clone_size: few; d_call: -; cdr3_aa: CASSWAFTDTQYF; cdr3_nt: TGTGCCAGCTCATGGGCCTTCACAGATACGCAGTATTTT
v_call: TRBV6-6; j_call: TRBJ1-2; clone_size: -; d_call: TRBD1; cdr3_aa: CASSLQGDYGYTF; cdr3_nt: TGTGCCAGCAGTCTCCAGGGGGACTATGGCTACACCTTC
v_call: TRBV2; j_call: TRBJ2-7; clone_size: -; d_call: TRBD1; cdr3_aa: CASSTGQGAHEQYF; cdr3_nt: TGTGCCAGCAGCACGGGACAGGGGGCGCATGAGCAGTACTTC
v_call: TRBV19; j_call: TRBJ1-1; clone_size: -; d_call: TRBD1; cdr3_aa: CASTSQGAVNTEAFF; cdr3_nt: TGTGCCAGTACCTCACAGGGGGCAGTGAACACTGAAGCTTTCTTT
v_call: TRBV19; j_call: TRBJ1-3; clone_size: -; d_call: -; cdr3_aa: CASSKAILSGNTIYF; cdr3_nt: TGTGCCAGTAGTAAAGCCATACTCTCTGGAAACACCATATATTTT
v_call: TRBV19; j_call: TRBJ1-3; clone_size: -; d_call: -; cdr3_aa: CASSIRGTGNTIYF; cdr3_nt: TGTGCCAGTAGTATTCGGGGGACTGGAAACACCATATATTTT
v_call: TRBV9; j_call: TRBJ1-1; clone_size: -; d_call: -; cdr3_aa: CASSARQRGTEAFF; cdr3_nt: TGTGCCAGCAGCGCTCGACAGCGGGGCACTGAAGCTTTCTTT
v_call: TRBV7-9; j_call: TRBJ2-1; clone_size: -; d_call: -; cdr3_aa: CASSSQDSLLNEQFF; cdr3_nt: TGTGCCAGCAGCTCCCAGGACAGCCTTCTCAATGAGCAGTTCTTC
v_call: TRBV7-9; j_call: TRBJ2-3; clone_size: -; d_call: TRBD1; cdr3_aa: CASSPGQGVDTQYF; cdr3_nt: TGTGCCAGCAGCCCAGGACAGGGGGTAGATACGCAGTATTTT
v_call: TRBV14; j_call: TRBJ2-4; clone_size: -; d_call: TRBD2; cdr3_aa: CASSHGLANARATKNIQYF; cdr3_nt: TGTGCCAGCAGCCACGGACTAGCTAACGCGAGGGCGACCAAAAACATTCAGTACTTC
v_call: TRBV30; j_call: TRBJ1-2; clone_size: -; d_call: TRBD1; cdr3_aa: CAWASGTAFPYGYTF; cdr3_nt: TGTGCCTGGGCCTCCGGGACAGCCTTCCCATATGGCTACACCTTC
v_call: TRBV5-1; j_call: TRBJ2-3; clone_size: -; d_call: TRBD2; cdr3_aa: CASSWTSGADTQYF; cdr3_nt: TGCGCCAGCAGCTGGACTAGTGGGGCAGATACGCAGTATTTT